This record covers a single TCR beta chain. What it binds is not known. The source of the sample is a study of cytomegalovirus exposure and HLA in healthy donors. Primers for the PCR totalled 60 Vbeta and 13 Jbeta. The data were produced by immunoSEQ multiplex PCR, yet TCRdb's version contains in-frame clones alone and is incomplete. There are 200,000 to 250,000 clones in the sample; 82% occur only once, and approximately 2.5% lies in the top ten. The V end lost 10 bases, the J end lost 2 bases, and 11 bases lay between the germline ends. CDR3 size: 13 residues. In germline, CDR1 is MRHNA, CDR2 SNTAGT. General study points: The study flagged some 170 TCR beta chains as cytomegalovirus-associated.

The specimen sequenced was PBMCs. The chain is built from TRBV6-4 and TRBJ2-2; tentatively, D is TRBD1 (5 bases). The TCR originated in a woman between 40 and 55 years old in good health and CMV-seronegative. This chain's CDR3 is CATRRGNTGELFF. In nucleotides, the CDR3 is TGTGCCACGCGTAGGGGCAACACCGGGGAGCTGTTTTTT.